These 3 T cell receptor beta chains share one sample of origin, sequenced in a study of shared T cell receptors in the human thymus. Assay: immunoSEQ multiplex PCR; the TCRdb copy retains only in-frame clones and omits some. The sample has about 380,000 clones; approximately 95% are singletons. Input material: thymocytes. All receptors derive from a human donor.

CDR3: CASSGCHRPTLPPENTQYF. CDR3 in DNA: TGTGCCAGCAGTGGGTGCCATCGGCCAACTCTCCCTCCCGAAAATACGCAGTATTTT. This chain uses TRBV28 with TRBJ2-3; D gene uncertain. Germline V lookup: CDR1 MDHEN, CDR2 SYDVKM. The CDR3 totals 19 residues. V was cut by 5 bases and J by 7 bases, with 31 bases left in between.

V and J are TRBV28 and TRBJ2-7, with unresolved D. V was clipped by 3 bases and J by 2 bases, with 20 bases between them. This CDR3 spans 17 amino acids. The V gene's germline CDR1 is MDHEN and CDR2 SYDVKM. The CDR3 DNA sequence: TGTGCCAGCAGTTTGTACGGGCGAACAGATCTCCCCTACGAGCAGTACTTC. Translating gives CASSLYGRTDLPYEQYF. Looking up the rest from reference TRBV28 and TRBJ2-7 gives the full variable domain: DVKVTQSSRYLVKRTGEKVFLECVQDMDHENMFWYRQDPGLGLRLIYFSYDVKMKEKGDIPEGYSVSREKKERFSLILESASTNQTSMYLCASSLYGRTDLPYEQYFGPGTRLTVT.

The V and J genes are TRBV14 and TRBJ1-1; D unclear. In germline, CDR1 is SGHDN, CDR2 FVKESK. V lost 5 bases and J 3 bases, leaving 7 bases between the germline ends. This CDR3 is built from 12 residues. The CDR3 sequence: CASSRKDTEAFF. The DNA for the CDR3 is TGTGCCAGCAGCAGGAAAGACACTGAAGCTTTCTTT.